Detailed here is one T cell receptor beta chain. For CDR3 and TCR beta VDJ profiling, genomic DNA was the template used. TCRdb used MiXCR to reprocess the reads, holding one entry per CDR3 protein. The table lists under 200,000 distinct CDR3 sequences, 40% to 50% of them singletons. The entry originates in a study of CD8+CD57+ T cells in acquired aplastic anemia. Study context: Average DNA yield from sorted CD4+ and CD8+ cells was approximately 3 ug.

The germline gives CDR1 KGHDR, CDR2 SFDVKD. The V and J ends lost 10 bases and 0 bases, in that order; junction bases with no gene match: 9. CDR3 length: 15 residues. Flow cytometry had shown expanded CD8+CD57+ cells in the patients chosen for sequencing. The enrolled patients all had severe acquired aplastic anemia. Sequenced material: sorted CD4+, CD8+, or CD8+CD57+ T cells (not recorded which) from PBMCs. This sequence joins TRBV24-1 and TRBJ2-3; 7 nucleotides line up with TRBD1. The sequence was collected from a human donor with aplastic anemia. The CDR3 DNA sequence: TGTGCCACTTCCCCGGGGACAGCTAGCACAGATACGCAGTATTTT. It specifies CATSPGTASTDTQYF.